Shown below are 4 T cell receptor beta chains from a single sample sequenced in a study of identical twins. A single record per CDR3 protein comes from TCRdb applying MiXCR to the 5' RACE reads. Of fewer than 650,000 distinct CDR3 sequences in the sample, about 7% are singletons; the top ten hold 1.6%. The same specimen was also included in a second study, on yellow fever vaccine responses in identical twins.

The sequenced sample was PBMCs. Source of these receptors: a woman younger than 30 in good health.

The chain couples TRBV7-9 to TRBJ1-4; perhaps TRBD1 as D (5 bases). Trimming took off 0 bases at V and 4 bases at J, with 9 bases between the two ends. Germline V gives CDR1 SEHNR, CDR2 FQNEAQ (reference sequence). This CDR3 has 15 amino acids. DNA for the CDR3: TGTGCCAGCAGCTTAGCCGGACAAGATAATGAAAAACTGTTTTTT. This codes for CASSLAGQDNEKLFF. Variable domain in full (rest from reference TRBV7-9 and TRBJ1-4): DTGVSQNPRHKITKRGQNVTFRCDPISEHNRLYWYRQTLGQGPEFLTYFQNEAQLEKSRLLSDRFSAERPKGSFSTLEIQRTEQGDSAMYLCASSLAGQDNEKLFFGSGTQLSVL.

This clonotype has ten or more counts. This sequence joins TRBV6-1 and TRBJ2-6; D tentatively reads TRBD1 or TRBD2 (5 bases each). The CDR3 has 18 amino acids. Germline CDR1 is MNHNS and CDR2 is SASEGT. Trimming shortened V by 7 bases and J by 0 bases, and 19 bases separated the two germline ends. The CDR3 sequence is CASTPGGHLSSGANVLTF. For the CDR3, the DNA is TGTGCCAGCACCCCAGGAGGACACTTGTCCTCTGGGGCCAACGTCCTGACTTTC.

This clonotype was observed a few times. The rearrangement joins TRBV27 to TRBJ2-7; no definite D call. The CDR3 is 14 amino acids. In germline, CDR1 is MNHEY, CDR2 SMNVEV (reference sequence). V lost 5 bases and J 4 bases, leaving 15 bases between the germline ends. The CDR3 region is CASSREPLWYEQYF. The CDR3 DNA reads TGTGCCAGCAGTCGCGAGCCACTTTGGTACGAGCAGTACTTC.

CDR3 in amino acids: CASSLEIAGGAGNTIYF. In nucleotides, the CDR3 is TGTGCCAGCAGCTTAGAGATTGCTGGGGGAGCTGGAAACACCATATATTTT. The chain carries TRBV7-7 and TRBJ1-3, with D possibly TRBD1 on 5 matching bases. The CDR3 has 17 amino acids. V lost 1 base and J lost 2, with 15 bases in between. The V gene's germline CDR1 is SSHAT and CDR2 FNYEAQ (reference sequence).